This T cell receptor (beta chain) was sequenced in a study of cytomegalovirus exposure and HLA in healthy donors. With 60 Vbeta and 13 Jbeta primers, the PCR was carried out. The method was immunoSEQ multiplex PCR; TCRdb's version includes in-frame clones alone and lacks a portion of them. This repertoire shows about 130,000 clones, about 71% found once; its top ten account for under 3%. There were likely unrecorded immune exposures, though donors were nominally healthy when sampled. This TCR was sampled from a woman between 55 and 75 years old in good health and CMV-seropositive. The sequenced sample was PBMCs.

CDR3 sequence reads: CASRRLAGYTDTQYF. For the CDR3, the DNA is TGTGCCAGTAGGAGACTAGCGGGGTACACAGATACGCAGTATTTT. The rearrangement uses TRBV19 and TRBJ2-3; 11 bases match TRBD2. The CDR3 covers 15 residues. Germline loops: CDR1 LNHDA, CDR2 SQIVND (reference sequence). V lost 6 bases, J lost 2 bases, and 4 bases stayed unmatched. The whole variable domain, filled in from reference TRBV19 and TRBJ2-3, reads DGGITQSPKYLFRKEGQNVTLSCEQNLNHDAMYWYRQDPGQGLRLIYYSQIVNDFQKGDIAEGYSVSREKKESFPLTVTSAQKNPTAFYLCASRRLAGYTDTQYFGPGTRLTVL.